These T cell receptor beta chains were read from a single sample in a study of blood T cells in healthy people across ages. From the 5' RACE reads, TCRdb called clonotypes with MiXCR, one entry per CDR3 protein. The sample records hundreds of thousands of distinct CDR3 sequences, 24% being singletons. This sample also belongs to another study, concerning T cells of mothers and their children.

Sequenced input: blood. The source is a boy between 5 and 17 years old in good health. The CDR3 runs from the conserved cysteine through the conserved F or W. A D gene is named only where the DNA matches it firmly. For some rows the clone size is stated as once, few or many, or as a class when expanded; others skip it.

CDR3 DNA: TGTGCCAGCAGCTTACTGCAGAACTACGAGCAGTACTTC
CDR3 protein: CASSLLQNYEQYF
V gene: TRBV11-1
D gene: NA
J gene: TRBJ2-7
clone size: NA

CDR3 DNA: TGTGCCAGCAGGAAGCCCGAAACAAGGATGTACTTC
CDR3 protein: CASRKPETRMYF
V gene: TRBV6-2/TRBV6-3
D gene: NA
J gene: TRBJ2-7
clone size: NA

CDR3 DNA: TGTGCCAGCAGACCCGCCGGGACAATGAATGAGCAGTTCTTC
CDR3 protein: CASRPAGTMNEQFF
V gene: TRBV11-1
D gene: NA
J gene: TRBJ2-1
clone size: NA

CDR3 DNA: TGCAGTGCTAGCCCCCATCTGTTAGATACGCAGTATTTT
CDR3 protein: CSASPHLLDTQYF
V gene: TRBV20-1
D gene: NA
J gene: TRBJ2-3
clone size: NA

CDR3 DNA: TGTGCCAGCAGTCCACGACAGGGGGCGGGCTACGAGCAGTACTTC
CDR3 protein: CASSPRQGAGYEQYF
V gene: TRBV28
D gene: TRBD1
J gene: TRBJ2-7
clone size: NA

CDR3 DNA: TGTGCCAGCAGCTTCGTCAGAGGAGAGACCCAGTACTTC
CDR3 protein: CASSFVRGETQYF
V gene: TRBV7-2
D gene: NA
J gene: TRBJ2-5
clone size: NA

CDR3 DNA: TGCGGGGCGGTAGCGGGACTAGACAATGAGCAGTTCTTC
CDR3 protein: CGAVAGLDNEQFF
V gene: TRBV20-1
D gene: TRBD2
J gene: TRBJ2-1
clone size: many

CDR3 DNA: TGTGCCAGCAGCTTAGCATATCGGTGGGGAGGAGATACGCAGTATTTT
CDR3 protein: CASSLAYRWGGDTQYF
V gene: TRBV7-2
D gene: NA
J gene: TRBJ2-3
clone size: NA

CDR3 DNA: TGCAGCGTTGAAGACAGACGGTTGAACTATGGCTACACCTTC
CDR3 protein: CSVEDRRLNYGYTF
V gene: TRBV29-1
D gene: NA
J gene: TRBJ1-2
clone size: NA

CDR3 DNA: TGTGCCAGCAGCCCAACCGGGACAGGGGGCTCTGGGGCCAACGTCCTGACTTTC
CDR3 protein: CASSPTGTGGSGANVLTF
V gene: TRBV4-2
D gene: TRBD1
J gene: TRBJ2-6
clone size: NA

CDR3 DNA: TGCAGCCTCGGGACTGGGGACCAAGAGACCCAGTACTTC
CDR3 protein: CSLGTGDQETQYF
V gene: TRBV29-1
D gene: NA
J gene: TRBJ2-5
clone size: few

CDR3 DNA: TGTGCCAGCAGCCTGTACGGGACAGGGGGCGTTAATGAGCAGTTCTTC
CDR3 protein: CASSLYGTGGVNEQFF
V gene: TRBV3-1
D gene: TRBD1
J gene: TRBJ2-1
clone size: NA

CDR3 DNA: TGTGCCAGCAGCTTTGATGACGGAGCCAACGTCCTGACTTTC
CDR3 protein: CASSFDDGANVLTF
V gene: TRBV7-9
D gene: NA
J gene: TRBJ2-6
clone size: NA

CDR3 DNA: TGTGCCAGCAGCTTATACCAGGGGAGACCAGAGACCCAGTACTTC
CDR3 protein: CASSLYQGRPETQYF
V gene: TRBV7-9
D gene: NA
J gene: TRBJ2-5
clone size: NA

CDR3 DNA: TGTGCCAGCCTCAGAGCCGGGACTAGGGGGAAAGAGACCCAGTACTTC
CDR3 protein: CASLRAGTRGKETQYF
V gene: TRBV2
D gene: TRBD2
J gene: TRBJ2-5
clone size: once

CDR3 DNA: TGTGCCATCAGTGAGGGACAGCCCGGGGAGCTGTTTTTT
CDR3 protein: CAISEGQPGELFF
V gene: TRBV10-3
D gene: NA
J gene: TRBJ2-2
clone size: NA

CDR3 DNA: TGTGCCACCAGCTTCTCGACTAGCCGCGAGCAGTACTTC
CDR3 protein: CATSFSTSREQYF
V gene: TRBV15
D gene: TRBD2
J gene: TRBJ2-7
clone size: NA

CDR3 DNA: TGTGCCAGCTCACCCTCTGTCCCTTTGAATGAGCAGTTCTTC
CDR3 protein: CASSPSVPLNEQFF
V gene: TRBV18
D gene: NA
J gene: TRBJ2-1
clone size: few